What follows are 4 T cell receptor beta chains derived from one specimen sequenced in a study of cytomegalovirus exposure and HLA in healthy donors. In the PCR, 60 Vbeta and 13 Jbeta primers were used. Clones were read by immunoSEQ multiplex PCR, and TCRdb kept only the in-frame ones, dropping some. Here the sample spans 85,000 to 130,000 clones, roughly 82% being singletons. Sample: PBMCs. The receptors originated from a man aged 50-60 years in good health and CMV-seronegative.

The V gene is TRBV4-1, the J gene TRBJ1-2; weak D call: TRBD1 (5 bases). Germline CDR1 is MGHRA and CDR2 is YSYEKL. The CDR3 totals 13 residues. V gave up 3 bases and J gave up 0 bases, with 5 bases separating them. The CDR3 reads CASSQTANYGYTF. Here the CDR3 DNA reads TGCGCCAGCAGCCAGACAGCTAACTATGGCTACACCTTC.

V is TRBV7-9 and J is TRBJ2-5, with 8 bases that match TRBD1. CDR1 is SEHNR, CDR2 FQNEAQ, per germline (reference sequence). The CDR3 sequence is 15 residues long. Losses at the gene ends were 4 bases for V and 5 bases for J; bases not matched to a gene: 9. DNA for the CDR3: TGTGCCAGCAGCTCTAACGACAGGGGCGGTGAGACCCAGTACTTC. Translated, it gives CASSSNDRGGETQYF.

This chain connects TRBV5-1 to TRBJ2-1; D is uncertain. The germline V and J ends were trimmed by 2 bases and 5 bases, with 8 bases remaining between them. The length of the CDR3 is 13 residues. Germline assignment: CDR1 SGHRS and CDR2 YFSETQ. The CDR3 nucleotides are TGCGCCAGCAGCTTACTATCCCACAATGAGCAGTTCTTC. Translated: CASSLLSHNEQFF. Full variable domain (rest looked up from reference TRBV5-1 and TRBJ2-1): KAGVTQTPRYLIKTRGQQVTLSCSPISGHRSVSWYQQTPGQGLQFLFEYFSETQRNKGNFPGRFSGRQFSNSRSEMNVSTLELGDSALYLCASSLLSHNEQFFGPGTRLTVL.

The V gene is TRBV28, the J gene TRBJ2-4; D unresolved. Germline V gives CDR1 MDHEN, CDR2 SYDVKM. V was shortened by 2 bases and J by 6 bases, with 14 bases between the two germline ends. The CDR3 contains 15 residues. CDR3: CASSLETTRGNIQYF. CDR3 DNA: TGTGCCAGCAGTTTAGAGACCACTCGAGGAAACATTCAGTACTTC.